One and the same sample provided the 12 T cell receptor beta chains below, sequenced in a study of T-cell memory formation after mild COVID-19. TCRdb passed the 5' RACE reads through MiXCR, listing each CDR3 protein once. The data show some 330,000 distinct CDR3 sequences, around 21% seen once. The sequencing sample was made of PBMCs or a T cell subset sorted from them (not recorded which). The receptors were gathered from an adult woman who had mild COVID-19 (a few samples of this study predate the infection). Cell type and time point are not known.

This chain links TRBV12-3 or TRBV12-4 with TRBJ1-1, with 9 bases identical to TRBD1. The J segment lost 4 bases and the V segment lost 5 bases, leaving 11 bases of the junction unmatched. The CDR3 loop spans 16 amino acids. CDR3 DNA sequence: TGTGCCAGCAGTCTCGCACCGGGACAGGGAACCACTGAAGCTTTCTTT. It translates to CASSLAPGQGTTEAFF.

The chain uses TRBV5-1 and TRBJ2-3; 9 nucleotides align to TRBD1. V trimming: 5 bases; J trimming: 5 bases; junction bases outside the gene matches: 12. The CDR3 contains 16 residues. Germline CDR1 SGHRS, CDR2 YFSETQ. This chain's CDR3 is CASSSRTGARKDTQYF. CDR3 nucleotides: TGCGCCAGCAGTTCGAGGACAGGGGCGAGAAAAGATACGCAGTATTTT.

V is TRBV5-1 and J is TRBJ2-3, with no clear D. Trimming pared 1 base from V and 5 bases from J, leaving 11 bases between. Germline assignment: CDR1 SGHRS and CDR2 YFSETQ. This CDR3 comprises 14 residues. CDR3 sequence (DNA): TGCGCCAGCAGCTTGTATCGGGCGGAAGATACGCAGTATTTT. Translating it yields CASSLYRAEDTQYF.

This clonotype was seen more than once but under ten times. The chain recombines TRBV19 with TRBJ1-1; no firm D call. The CDR3 runs 13 residues. V lost 6 bases and J lost 1, with 9 bases in between. The germline V gene has CDR1 LNHDA and CDR2 SQIVND (reference sequence). CDR3 residues: CASRSDGNTEAFF. DNA for the CDR3: TGTGCCAGTAGGTCGGACGGGAACACTGAAGCTTTCTTT.

The rearrangement joins TRBV7-2 to TRBJ2-1; 8 nucleotides agree with TRBD1. The germline CDR1 and CDR2 sequences are SGHTA and FQGNSA. This CDR3 region has 17 residues. With V trimmed by 5 bases and J by 4 bases, 13 bases remained unmatched. CDR3 DNA sequence: TGTGCCAGCAGCCTACGAACAGGGGGATTACTTTACAATGAGCAGTTCTTC. This sequence encodes CASSLRTGGLLYNEQFF.

The rearrangement uses TRBV2 and TRBJ2-1; D unresolved. CDR3 length equals 15 residues. Germline V lookup: CDR1 SNHLY, CDR2 FYNNEI. Trimming took off 4 bases at V and 0 bases at J, with 10 bases between the two ends. As DNA, the CDR3 is TGTGCCAGCAGTGTTAGGTCAGGCTCCTACAATGAGCAGTTCTTC. It codes for CASSVRSGSYNEQFF.

The chain uses TRBV6-2 or TRBV6-3 and TRBJ2-5, with 8 nucleotides matching TRBD2. The CDR3 loop spans 15 amino acids. With 6 bases clipped from V and 1 base from J, the junction kept 7 bases outside the gene matches. Germline CDR1 and CDR2: MNHEY and SVGEGT. DNA of the CDR3: TGTGCCAGCAGGTCGATAGCGGGACCCCAAGAGACCCAGTACTTC. Amino acid sequence: CASRSIAGPQETQYF.

This chain links TRBV6-6 with TRBJ2-1, with TRBD1 matching over 7 bases. The junction had 12 bases not matched to a gene; V was cut back by 6 bases and J by 4 bases. The germline gives CDR1 MNHNY, CDR2 SVGAGI (reference sequence). The CDR3 is 16 residues long. CDR3 coding DNA: TGTGCCAGCAGCTCGGGCACAGGGGTCAGATACAATGAGCAGTTCTTC. This encodes CASSSGTGVRYNEQFF.

In this sample, this clonotype turned up a few times. The chain joins TRBV12-3 or TRBV12-4 to TRBJ1-1, with D unresolved. The length of the CDR3 is 14 residues. The germline V and J ends were trimmed by 2 bases and 0 bases, with 7 bases remaining between them. The CDR3 DNA sequence: TGTGCCAGCAGTTTAATAGACCTGAACACTGAAGCTTTCTTT. Protein sequence: CASSLIDLNTEAFF.

This clonotype showed up just a few times. V usage is TRBV7-8 and J usage is TRBJ1-5; 8 nucleotides match TRBD1. Trimming cost V 4 bases and J 1 base; bases outside gene matches: 0. Germline V gene lookup returns CDR1 SGHVS and CDR2 FQNEAQ. CDR3 length equals 14 residues. The chain's CDR3 is CASSWTGSNQPQHF. CDR3 DNA sequence: TGTGCCAGCAGCTGGACAGGGAGCAATCAGCCCCAGCATTTT.

This clonotype was counted a few times. J is TRBJ2-1 and V is TRBV9, with a tentative D call TRBD1 (5 bases). The CDR3 loop spans 13 amino acids. V dropped 4 bases and J dropped 10 bases, with 15 bases sitting between them. CDR1 SGDLS and CDR2 YYNGEE come from the germline V gene. CDR3 sequence reads: CASSPGGHLEQFF. CDR3 bases: TGTGCCAGCAGCCCGGGCGGACACCTGGAGCAGTTCTTC.

This clonotype came up a few times. The CDR3: CASSQGRTGIVTEAFF. CDR3 DNA sequence: TGTGCCAGCAGCCAGGGCCGGACAGGGATAGTCACTGAAGCTTTCTTT. This rearrangement joins TRBV4-2 to TRBJ1-1; 8 bases align to TRBD1. Germline V gives CDR1 LGHNA, CDR2 YNFKEQ. CDR3 length equals 16 residues. V was clipped by 3 bases and J by 4 bases; unmatched bases: 10.